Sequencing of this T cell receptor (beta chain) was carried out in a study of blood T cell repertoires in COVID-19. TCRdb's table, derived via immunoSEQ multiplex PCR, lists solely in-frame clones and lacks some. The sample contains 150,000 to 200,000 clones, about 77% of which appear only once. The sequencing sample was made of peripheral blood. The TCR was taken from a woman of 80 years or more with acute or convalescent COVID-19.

CDR3 sequence reads: CAWSKQGAQNYGYTF. The CDR3 nucleotides read TGTGCCTGGAGTAAACAGGGGGCGCAGAACTATGGCTACACCTTC. The chain employs TRBV30 and TRBJ1-2, with TRBD1 matching over 9 bases. Germline CDR1 reads GTSNPN; CDR2 reads SVGIG (reference sequence). This CDR3 is built from 15 residues. The V segment lost 2 bases and the J segment 2 bases; nucleotides outside the gene matches: 6.